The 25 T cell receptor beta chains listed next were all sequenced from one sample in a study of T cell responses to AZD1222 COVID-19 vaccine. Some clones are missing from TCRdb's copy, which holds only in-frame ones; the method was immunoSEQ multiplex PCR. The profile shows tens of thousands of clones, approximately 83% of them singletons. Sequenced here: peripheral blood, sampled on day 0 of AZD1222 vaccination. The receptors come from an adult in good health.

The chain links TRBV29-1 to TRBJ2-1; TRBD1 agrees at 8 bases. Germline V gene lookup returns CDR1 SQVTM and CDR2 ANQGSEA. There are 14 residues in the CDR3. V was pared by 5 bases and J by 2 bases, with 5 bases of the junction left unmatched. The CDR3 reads CSVPQGVAYNEQFF. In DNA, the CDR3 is TGCAGCGTTCCACAGGGGGTGGCCTACAATGAGCAGTTCTTC.

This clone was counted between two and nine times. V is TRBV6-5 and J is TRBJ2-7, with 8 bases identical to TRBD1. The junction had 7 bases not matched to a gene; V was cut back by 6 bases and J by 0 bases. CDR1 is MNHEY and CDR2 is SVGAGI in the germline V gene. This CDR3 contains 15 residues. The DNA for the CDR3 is TGTGCCAGCAGCTTCTCCGGGACAGGCTCCTACGAGCAGTACTTC. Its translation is CASSFSGTGSYEQYF.

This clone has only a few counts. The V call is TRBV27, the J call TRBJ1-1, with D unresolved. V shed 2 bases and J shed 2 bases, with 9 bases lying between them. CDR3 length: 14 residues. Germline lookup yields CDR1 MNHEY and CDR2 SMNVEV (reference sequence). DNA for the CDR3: TGTGCCAGCAGTTTAAGTTGGGCAAACACTGAAGCTTTCTTT. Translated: CASSLSWANTEAFF.

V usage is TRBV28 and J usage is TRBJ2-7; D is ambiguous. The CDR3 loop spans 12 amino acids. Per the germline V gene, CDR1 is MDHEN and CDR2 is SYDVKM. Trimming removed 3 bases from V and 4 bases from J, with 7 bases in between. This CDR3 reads CASSLIGYEQYF. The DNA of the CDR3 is TGTGCCAGCAGTTTGATCGGGTACGAGCAGTACTTC.

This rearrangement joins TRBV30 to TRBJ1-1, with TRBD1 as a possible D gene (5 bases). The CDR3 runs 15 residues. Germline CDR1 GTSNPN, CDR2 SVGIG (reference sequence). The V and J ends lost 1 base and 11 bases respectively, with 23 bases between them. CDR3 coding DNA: TGTGCCTGGAGTGCCTATGGGGAAGGGGACGTGTGGGCTTTCTTT. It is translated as CAWSAYGEGDVWAFF.

The CDR3 bases are TGTGCCAGCAGCTTGGAGGGGGGCTCCGGGACTAGCAGTTACGAGCAGTACTTC. Translating gives CASSLEGGSGTSSYEQYF. The gene calls are TRBV7-2 and TRBJ2-7; the match to TRBD2 covers 9 bases. The CDR3 runs 18 residues. Per the germline V gene, CDR1 is SGHTA and CDR2 is FQGNSA. V was pared by 3 bases and J by 4 bases, with 16 bases of the junction left unmatched.

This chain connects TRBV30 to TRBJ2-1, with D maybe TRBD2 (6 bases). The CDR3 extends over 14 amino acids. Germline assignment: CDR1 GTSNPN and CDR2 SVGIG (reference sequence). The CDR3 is CALEGHIAYNEQFF. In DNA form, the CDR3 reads TGTGCTTTGGAGGGCCATATAGCTTACAATGAGCAGTTCTTC. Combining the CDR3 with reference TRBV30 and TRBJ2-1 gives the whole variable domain SQTIHQWPATLVQPVGSPLSLECTVEGTSNPNLYWYRQAAGRGLQLLFYSVGIGQISSEVPQNLSASRPQDRQFILSSKKLLLSDSGFYLCALEGHIAYNEQFFGPGTRLTVL.

The CDR3 protein is CASSPRTGNTIYF. The CDR3 nucleotides are TGTGCCAGCAGCCCGCGGACGGGAAACACCATATATTTT. The chain joins TRBV9 to TRBJ1-3; D is unresolved. V shed 4 bases and J shed 4 bases, with 9 bases lying between them. This CDR3 has 13 residues. Germline values: CDR1 SGDLS, CDR2 YYNGEE.

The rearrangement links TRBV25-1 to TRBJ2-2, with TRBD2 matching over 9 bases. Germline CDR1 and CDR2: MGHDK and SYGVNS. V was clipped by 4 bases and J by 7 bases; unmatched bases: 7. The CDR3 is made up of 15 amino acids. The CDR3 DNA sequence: TGTGCCAGCAGTGCCGGGACTAGCCGCGGCGGGGAGCTGTTTTTT. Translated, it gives CASSAGTSRGGELFF.

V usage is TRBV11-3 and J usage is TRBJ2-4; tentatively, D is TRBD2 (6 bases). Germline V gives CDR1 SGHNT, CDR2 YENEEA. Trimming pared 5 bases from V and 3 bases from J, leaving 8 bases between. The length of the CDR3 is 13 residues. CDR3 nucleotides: TGTGCCAGCAGCACCGGGAGCAAAAACATTCAGTACTTC. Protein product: CASSTGSKNIQYF.

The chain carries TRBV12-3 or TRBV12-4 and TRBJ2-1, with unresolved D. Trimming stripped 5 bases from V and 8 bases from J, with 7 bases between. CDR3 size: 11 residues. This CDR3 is CASSIVHEQFF. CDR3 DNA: TGTGCCAGCAGTATAGTCCATGAGCAGTTCTTC.

The CDR3 spells CASSSTGYNNEQFF. CDR3 DNA: TGTGCCAGCAGCTCGACAGGTTATAACAATGAGCAGTTCTTC. J is TRBJ2-1 and V is TRBV11-3; D perhaps matches TRBD1 (6 bases). This CDR3 is built from 14 residues. Between the trimmed V and J ends, which lost 4 bases and 5 bases, there was a span of 12 bases. Germline-derived CDR1 and CDR2 are SGHNT and YENEEA.

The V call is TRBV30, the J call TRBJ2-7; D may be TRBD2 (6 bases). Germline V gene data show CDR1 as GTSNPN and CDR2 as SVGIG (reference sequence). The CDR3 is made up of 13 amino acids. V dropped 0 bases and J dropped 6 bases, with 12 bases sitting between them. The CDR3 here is CAWSVFQEGEQYF. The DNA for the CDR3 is TGTGCCTGGAGTGTATTTCAGGAGGGCGAGCAGTACTTC.

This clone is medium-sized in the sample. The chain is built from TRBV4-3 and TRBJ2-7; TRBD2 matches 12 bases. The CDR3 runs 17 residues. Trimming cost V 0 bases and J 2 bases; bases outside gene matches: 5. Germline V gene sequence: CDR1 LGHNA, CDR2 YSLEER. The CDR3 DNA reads TGCGCCAGCAGCCAAGATCCCCCTAGCGGGAGGGCCTACGAGCAGTACTTC. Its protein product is CASSQDPPSGRAYEQYF.

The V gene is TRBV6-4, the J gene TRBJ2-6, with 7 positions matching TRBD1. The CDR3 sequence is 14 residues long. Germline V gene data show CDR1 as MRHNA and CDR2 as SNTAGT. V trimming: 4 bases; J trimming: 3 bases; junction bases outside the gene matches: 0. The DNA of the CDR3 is TGTGCCAGCAGTGGACAGGGTGGGGCCAACGTCCTGACTTTC. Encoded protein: CASSGQGGANVLTF.

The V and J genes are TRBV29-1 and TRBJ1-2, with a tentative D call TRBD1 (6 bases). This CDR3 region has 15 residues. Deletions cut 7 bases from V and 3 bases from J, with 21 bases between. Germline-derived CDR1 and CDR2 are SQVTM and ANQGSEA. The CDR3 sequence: CSARQVKGPDYGYTF. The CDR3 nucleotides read TGCAGCGCCAGACAGGTTAAGGGGCCCGACTATGGCTACACCTTC.

Here the CDR3 reads CASSLGPLSRGGMDEQFF. The DNA for the CDR3 is TGTGCCAGCAGCTTGGGCCCTCTTTCTCGGGGGGGTATGGATGAGCAGTTCTTC. The chain uses TRBV11-2 and TRBJ2-1, with 8 nucleotides matching TRBD2. There are 18 residues in the CDR3. Germline CDR1 reads SGHAT; CDR2 reads FQNNGV. V shed 3 bases and J 8 bases; nucleotides not matched to a gene: 18.

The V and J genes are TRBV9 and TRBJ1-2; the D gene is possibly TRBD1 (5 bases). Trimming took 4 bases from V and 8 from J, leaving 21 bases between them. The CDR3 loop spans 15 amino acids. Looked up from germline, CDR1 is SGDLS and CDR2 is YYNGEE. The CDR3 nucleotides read TGTGCCAGCAGCCCCGGGCTGGGGGGAGGGCAAGGCTACACCTTC. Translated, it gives CASSPGLGGGQGYTF.

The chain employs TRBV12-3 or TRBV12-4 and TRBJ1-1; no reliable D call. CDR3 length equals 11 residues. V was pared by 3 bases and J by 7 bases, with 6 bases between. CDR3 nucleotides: TGTGCCAGCAGTTTGGGCGGTGAAGCTTTCTTT. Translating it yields CASSLGGEAFF.

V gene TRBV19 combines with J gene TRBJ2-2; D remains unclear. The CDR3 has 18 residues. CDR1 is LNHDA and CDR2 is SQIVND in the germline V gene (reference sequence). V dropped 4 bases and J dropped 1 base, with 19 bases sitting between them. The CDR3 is CASSKHLPRHLNTGELFF. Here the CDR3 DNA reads TGTGCCAGTAGTAAGCACCTACCCCGCCATTTGAACACCGGGGAGCTGTTTTTT. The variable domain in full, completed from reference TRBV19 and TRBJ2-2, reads DGGITQSPKYLFRKEGQNVTLSCEQNLNHDAMYWYRQDPGQGLRLIYYSQIVNDFQKGDIAEGYSVSREKKESFPLTVTSAQKNPTAFYLCASSKHLPRHLNTGELFFGEGSRLTVL.

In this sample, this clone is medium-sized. The CDR3, as DNA: TGTGCCAGCTCACCGCAGTCGAACACTGAAGCTTTCTTT. Its translation: CASSPQSNTEAFF. The chain joins TRBV18 to TRBJ1-1; D not certain. Germline V gene data show CDR1 as KGHSH and CDR2 as LQKENI. Between the trimmed V and J ends, which lost 3 bases and 1 base, there was a span of 6 bases. This CDR3 has 13 residues.

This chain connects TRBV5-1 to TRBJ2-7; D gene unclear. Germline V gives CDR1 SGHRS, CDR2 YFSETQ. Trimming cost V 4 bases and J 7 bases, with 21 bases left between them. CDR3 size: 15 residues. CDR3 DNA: TGCGCCAGCAGCCCGAACTCCCTAGGTCTGCTGGAGCAGTACTTC. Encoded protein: CASSPNSLGLLEQYF. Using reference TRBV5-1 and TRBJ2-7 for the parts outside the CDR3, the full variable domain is KAGVTQTPRYLIKTRGQQVTLSCSPISGHRSVSWYQQTPGQGLQFLFEYFSETQRNKGNFPGRFSGRQFSNSRSEMNVSTLELGDSALYLCASSPNSLGLLEQYFGPGTRLTVT.

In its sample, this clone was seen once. The CDR3 sequence: CASSPDPGSAGKTQYF. The CDR3, as DNA: TGTGCCAGCAGCCCCGATCCCGGTAGTGCGGGGAAGACCCAGTACTTC. The chain has TRBV7-3 and TRBJ2-5, with a possible D match to TRBD2 (6 bases). Trimming shortened V by 5 bases and J by 6 bases, and 22 bases separated the two germline ends. This CDR3 has 16 amino acids. From germline, CDR1 is SGHTA and CDR2 FQGTGA.

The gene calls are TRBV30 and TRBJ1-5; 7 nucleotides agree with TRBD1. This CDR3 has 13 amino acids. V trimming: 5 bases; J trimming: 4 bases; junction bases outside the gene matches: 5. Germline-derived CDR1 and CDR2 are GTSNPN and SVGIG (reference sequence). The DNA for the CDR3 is TGTGCCTGGGGCCGGGACAGTAATCAGCCCCAGCATTTT. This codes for CAWGRDSNQPQHF.

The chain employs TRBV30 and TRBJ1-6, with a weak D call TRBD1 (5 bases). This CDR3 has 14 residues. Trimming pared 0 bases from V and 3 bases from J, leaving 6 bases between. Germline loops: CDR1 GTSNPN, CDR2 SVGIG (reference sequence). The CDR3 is CAWSVTVYNSPLHF. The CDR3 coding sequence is TGTGCCTGGAGTGTGACAGTCTATAATTCACCCCTCCACTTT.